Listed below are T cell receptor beta chains from one sample, sequenced in a study of T cell responses to AZD1222 COVID-19 vaccine. TCRdb's copy holds only in-frame clones and misses some; the assay was immunoSEQ multiplex PCR. The table shows fewer than 120,000 clones, with approximately 85% occurring only once. The sample consisted of peripheral blood, taken on day 0 of AZD1222 vaccination. These TCRs come from an adult in good health. The CDR3 runs from the conserved cysteine through the conserved F or W.

j_gene,v_gene,CDR3aa
TRBJ1-1,TRBV15,CATSRGIGFSEAFF
TRBJ2-1,TRBV6-2/TRBV6-3,CASSFKGQGSRRFF
TRBJ2-7,TRBV5-5,CASSTGLLRNEQYF
TRBJ1-1,TRBV20-1,CSALRGNWAFF
TRBJ2-7,TRBV5-1,CASSQLTTSYEQYF
TRBJ1-1,TRBV5-1,CASSFQGARATEAFF
TRBJ1-1,TRBV12-3/TRBV12-4,CASSLRGQAFF
TRBJ1-6,TRBV7-7,CASSFAFNSPLHF
TRBJ2-1,TRBV6-5,CASSYLDREYNEQFF
TRBJ2-2,TRBV12-3/TRBV12-4,CASSFHTGELFF
TRBJ2-3,TRBV4-3,CASGRTVSTDTQYF
TRBJ2-6,TRBV28,CASSPTSGSSGANVLTF
TRBJ1-3,TRBV5-6,CASSFGDSGNTIYF
TRBJ2-7,TRBV5-4,CASSLSGAEQYF
TRBJ1-5,TRBV5-5,CASSWGWGSNQPQHF
TRBJ1-2,TRBV4-1,CASSQRTALEGGYTF
TRBJ1-5,TRBV6-6,CASSRQGQGQPQHF
TRBJ1-1,TRBV28,CASRPPGQGRREAFF
TRBJ2-7,TRBV6-5,CASSYPVTYEQYF
TRBJ1-2,TRBV21-1,CASSKAGQNYGYTF
TRBJ1-2,TRBV6-5,CASSPGTGNYGYTF
TRBJ1-6,TRBV4-1,CASNQGISQGHSPLHF
TRBJ1-5,TRBV6-5,CASSYGLSGNQPQHF
TRBJ1-1,TRBV5-1,CASSSTNTEAFF
TRBJ1-5,TRBV19,CASSITGGNQPQHF
TRBJ1-5,TRBV28,CASLALNQPQHF
TRBJ2-7,TRBV18,CASSPRSSGSSYEQYF
TRBJ1-2,TRBV19,CASRETGYGYTF
TRBJ2-7,TRBV18,CASSPRQGAFEQYF
TRBJ1-4,TRBV3-1/TRBV3-2,CASSRSTGGGNEKLFF
TRBJ2-7,TRBV7-9,CASSLAQRGVPYEQYF
TRBJ1-2,TRBV5-6,CASSLVRVAGYTF
TRBJ2-5,TRBV6-2/TRBV6-3,CASSYSLSGGTALETQYF
TRBJ1-2,TRBV2,CASTRGQISNYGYTF